The present T cell receptor beta chain was sequenced within a study of blood T cell repertoires in COVID-19. Study-wide context: The origin of the acute and convalescent COVID-19 samples was the United States, Italy and Spain.

Germline CDR1 MDHEN, CDR2 SYDVKM. This CDR3 contains 15 residues. V was pared by 4 bases and J by 1 base, with 3 bases of the junction left unmatched. This clone appeared a single time. Authors' data handling: Reference gene primers were amplified, and this amplification served to estimate nucleated cell counts. Sequencing was performed with immunoSEQ multiplex PCR; in TCRdb, only in-frame clones are kept and a portion is missing. Clonal size and the V and J genes are those of that table, whereas D and trimming came from the DNA. Seen here are 150,000 to 200,000 clones, about 84% observed once, and the top ten hold more than 5%.

This chain uses TRBV28 with TRBJ1-5, with TRBD1 identical over 8 bases. The receptor was derived from a woman aged 30 to 39 with acute or convalescent COVID-19. The sequenced sample was peripheral blood. DNA for the CDR3: TGTGCCAGCAGTTCGGCAGGGGGCAGCAATCAGCCCCAGCATTTT. Translating it yields CASSSAGGSNQPQHF.